The source of this T cell receptor beta chain is a study of shared clonotypes between healthy human individuals. Study-wide findings and caveats: Estimated richness values were generally larger in naive subsets than in memory subsets.

Regarding this clone: The antigen is unknown.

Germline V gene data show CDR1 as MGHRA and CDR2 as YSYEKL. V was shortened by 5 bases and J by 8 bases, with 18 bases between the two germline ends. CDR3 length: 14 amino acids. Profiled with immunoSEQ multiplex PCR; TCRdb holds only in-frame clones, not every one. Of under 350,000 clones in the sample, around 86% were seen once. The sequenced sample consisted of memory CD8+ T cells sorted from blood. Subset here: CD45RO+ cells pooled with CCR7-negative TemRA cells. The genes are TRBV4-1 and TRBJ1-2; perhaps TRBD1 as D (6 bases). The receptor's source is a man between 18 and 29 years old in good health. Here the CDR3 DNA reads TGCGCCAGCAGCGTACGTACAGGGTTCGAAGGCTACACCTTC. It encodes CASSVRTGFEGYTF.